This T cell receptor (beta chain) was captured in a study of blood T cell repertoires in COVID-19. Background on the study: Some COVID-19 samples were acute and others convalescent; all came from the United States, Italy and Spain. PBMCs, B-cell-depleted T cells, or T cells provided the cDNA or gDNA that made up the material.

A single count supports this clone. Original data processing: Estimation of nucleated cell counts relied on the amplification of reference gene primers. Profiling relied on immunoSEQ multiplex PCR, and the TCRdb table lists in-frame clones only, not all of them. That table furnishes V, J and clone size, whereas the DNA furnished D and trimming. The table lists 120,000 or so clones, about 80% of them singletons. Germline CDR1 is LNHDA and CDR2 is SQIVND (reference sequence). Trimming cost V 6 bases and J 1 base, with 12 bases left between them. This CDR3 contains 14 residues. The rearrangement links TRBV19 to TRBJ1-1, with a weak D call TRBD1 (6 bases). This clonotype was sampled from a man aged 40-49 years with active or convalescent COVID-19. Sample: peripheral blood. The CDR3 protein is CASSQGRKNTEAFF. CDR3 bases: TGTGCCAGTAGCCAGGGGCGAAAGAACACTGAAGCTTTCTTT.